The clone carrying this TCR beta chain has a count of ten or more. The data are from a study of T-cell reconstitution after alpha-beta-depleted transplantation in children. Researchers prepared the TCRbeta library using unique molecular identifiers, the study reports. Each CDR3 protein is one row after TCRdb ran MiXCR on the PCR reads. The table has over 550,000 distinct CDR3 sequences, roughly 10% seen once. Germline trimming cut 10 bases from V and 7 bases from J; bases unmatched to any gene: 6. The CDR3 totals 12 residues. From germline, CDR1 is MRHNA and CDR2 SNTAGT. This TCR came from a human donor who donated a stem cell graft to a child with acute myeloid leukemia. Sequenced here: PBMCs from the stem cell graft donor, sampled from the stem cell graft. The chain couples TRBV6-4 to TRBJ2-3; 9 bases match TRBD2. The CDR3 DNA reads as TGTGCCACCTCCGGGACTAGCAATACGCAGTATTTT. Protein: CATSGTSNTQYF.